This TCR beta chain was profiled in a study of breast tumors, draining lymph nodes, adjacent tissues. As regards this clonotype: Its cognate antigen is unknown.

MiXCR was run by TCRdb on the multiplex PCR reads, yielding one entry per CDR3 protein. The sample has about 22,000 distinct CDR3 sequences, roughly 40% seen once. Study-wide findings and caveats: Data only fit, rather than demonstrated, lymph node origin of most tumor T cells.

This CDR3 has 15 amino acids. Per the germline V gene, CDR1 is SGHKS and CDR2 is YYEKEE (reference sequence). Trimming took 2 bases from V and 4 from J, leaving 15 bases between them. The clonotype originates from a female donor with breast cancer. Some clones in this sample may be carry-over from other donors' samples. The sample was breast tumor tissue. V is TRBV5-5 and J is TRBJ1-2, with D possibly TRBD1 on 5 matching bases. The CDR3 protein is CASSFRDSSGYGYTF. CDR3 bases: TGTGCCAGCAGCTTCAGGGACTCAAGCGGCTATGGCTACACCTTC. Drawing the rest from reference TRBV5-5 and TRBJ1-2, the complete variable domain is DAGVTQSPTHLIKTRGQQVTLRCSPISGHKSVSWYQQVLGQGPQFIFQYYEKEERGRGNFPDRFSARQFPNYSSELNVNALLLGDSALYLCASSFRDSSGYGYTFGSGTRLTVV.